These 19 T cell receptor beta chains share one sample of origin, sequenced in a study of T cell responses to AZD1222 COVID-19 vaccine. Repertoires were generated with immunoSEQ multiplex PCR, while TCRdb's copy carries only in-frame clones and drops some. The repertoire holds over 130,000 clones, approximately 92% seen once, with 2.5% to 3.5% in the top ten. Here the sequenced sample was peripheral blood, taken 28 days after the second AZD1222 dose. Receptors were obtained from an adult who received the AZD1222 COVID-19 vaccine.

This chain uses TRBV19 with TRBJ1-1; TRBD1 aligns across 10 bases. Trimming removed 6 bases from V and 8 bases from J; junction bases left unmatched: 6. CDR1 is LNHDA, CDR2 SQIVND, per germline (reference sequence). The CDR3 runs to 13 residues. CDR3: CASSRRDRGEAFF. For the CDR3, the DNA is TGTGCCAGTAGCCGTAGGGACAGGGGAGAAGCTTTCTTT.

V usage is TRBV7-2 and J usage is TRBJ1-1; D unresolved. The CDR3 consists of 16 residues. Trimming took off 5 bases at V and 0 bases at J, with 16 bases between the two ends. CDR1 and CDR2 from the germline V gene are SGHTA and FQGNSA. CDR3 amino acids: CASSVRVTSLNTEAFF. The CDR3 nucleotides are TGTGCCAGCAGCGTTAGAGTCACTAGCTTGAACACTGAAGCTTTCTTT.

This clone has more than one count but fewer than ten. DNA for the CDR3: TGTGCCAGCAGCCCGGGATTTCAAGAGACCCAGTACTTC. Its protein product is CASSPGFQETQYF. The chain is built from TRBV6-5 and TRBJ2-5, with a weak D call TRBD2 (5 bases). CDR1 and CDR2 (germline): MNHEY, SVGAGI. This CDR3 is 13 amino acids long. Deletions cut 6 bases from V and 2 bases from J, with 10 bases between.

The CDR3 bases are TGCGCCAGCAGTGAAATAGCGGGGCCCACCCACGAGCAGTACTTC. Protein sequence: CASSEIAGPTHEQYF. The J gene is TRBJ2-7, the V gene TRBV10-1, with TRBD2 identical over 8 bases. The CDR3 covers 15 residues. Germline V gene data show CDR1 as WNHNN and CDR2 as SYGVQD (reference sequence). V dropped 3 bases and J dropped 5; count of bases not matched to a gene: 9.

This chain uses TRBV12-3 or TRBV12-4 with TRBJ1-1, with 10 bases aligning to TRBD1. This CDR3 spans 13 amino acids. The J segment lost 5 bases and the V segment lost 5 bases, leaving 2 bases of the junction unmatched. CDR3 residues: CASSKGQGTEAFF. In nucleotides, the CDR3 is TGTGCCAGCAGTAAGGGACAGGGGACTGAAGCTTTCTTT.

V is TRBV25-1 and J is TRBJ2-7; D unresolved. The CDR3 is 15 residues long. Germline lookup yields CDR1 MGHDK and CDR2 SYGVNS. V lost 5 bases and J lost 1, with 15 bases in between. CDR3 sequence reads: CASSSTGVKSYEQYF. CDR3 DNA: TGTGCCAGCAGTTCCACCGGAGTCAAGTCCTACGAGCAGTACTTC.

Worth noting for this clone: In the same sample, other DNA sequences code for this CDR3. The V and J genes are TRBV15 and TRBJ2-6; D unclear. CDR3 length equals 15 residues. Per the germline V gene, CDR1 is LNHNV and CDR2 is YYDKDF (reference sequence). V was clipped by 1 base and J by 0 bases, with 4 bases between them. CDR3 sequence reads: CATSRGGSGANVLTF. The CDR3 bases are TGTGCCACCAGCAGAGGAGGCTCTGGGGCCAACGTCCTGACTTTC.

The chain links TRBV11-3 to TRBJ2-1, with 7 bases that match TRBD2. Per germline, CDR1 SGHNT and CDR2 YENEEA. The CDR3 runs to 15 residues. The ends lost 1 base at V and 2 bases at J; junction bases unmatched: 2. The CDR3 DNA reads TGTGCCAGCAGCTTAGGGGAGGGAACCTACAATGAGCAGTTCTTC. It yields the protein CASSLGEGTYNEQFF.

This chain joins TRBV29-1 and TRBJ1-1; D call uncertain. CDR1 and CDR2 from the germline V gene are SQVTM and ANQGSEA. Trimming removed 1 base from V and 1 base from J, with 10 bases in between. The CDR3 is made up of 14 amino acids. This CDR3 is CSVEGRNRNTEAFF. CDR3 coding DNA: TGCAGCGTTGAAGGCAGAAACCGGAACACTGAAGCTTTCTTT.

In its sample, this clone was seen a few times. The J gene is TRBJ2-5, the V gene TRBV7-9; D uncertain. Germline CDR1 reads SEHNR; CDR2 reads FQNEAQ (reference sequence). The CDR3 spans 14 residues. The ends were cut back, 5 bases at V and 2 bases at J, with 12 bases in the middle. CDR3 nucleotide sequence: TGTGCCAGCAGCCCCCCGGGCGGACAAGAGACCCAGTACTTC. It translates to CASSPPGGQETQYF.

This clone was observed once. The CDR3 DNA reads as TGTGCCAGCAGCCCCCGGGACTCGGACTATGGCTACACCTTC. Its protein is CASSPRDSDYGYTF. The rearrangement uses TRBV13 and TRBJ1-2; possibly TRBD1 for D (5 bases). This CDR3 comprises 14 residues. In germline, CDR1 is PRHDT, CDR2 FYEKMQ (reference sequence). The germline V and J ends were trimmed by 5 bases and 3 bases, with 13 bases remaining between them. The full variable domain, its missing parts supplied by reference TRBV13 and TRBJ1-2, is AAGVIQSPRHLIKEKRETATLKCYPIPRHDTVYWYQQGPGQDPQFLISFYEKMQSDKGSIPDRFSAQQFSDYHSELNMSSLELGDSALYFCASSPRDSDYGYTFGSGTRLTVV.

This clone has just one count. The CDR3 DNA reads as TGTGCCAGCCGAACAGGGAACACTGAAGCTTTCTTT. Encoded protein: CASRTGNTEAFF. The chain combines TRBV5-4 with TRBJ1-1; D is possibly TRBD1 (5 bases). The length of the CDR3 is 12 residues. The germline V gene encodes CDR1 SGHNT and CDR2 YYREEE (reference sequence). V was pared by 7 bases and J by 1 base, with 8 bases between.

In DNA, the CDR3 is TGTGCCAGCAGCCAACCTGGACAGGGCAATCAGCCCCAGCATTTT. It translates to CASSQPGQGNQPQHF. The chain has TRBV6-5 and TRBJ1-5; TRBD1 matches 7 bases. This CDR3 contains 15 residues. The V and J ends lost 6 bases and 2 bases, in that order; junction bases with no gene match: 7. Germline CDR1 and CDR2: MNHEY and SVGAGI.

The chain combines TRBV5-1 with TRBJ1-2; 7 bases line up with TRBD1. The CDR3 is made up of 15 amino acids. Germline V gene sequence: CDR1 SGHRS, CDR2 YFSETQ. Trimming cost V 0 bases and J 4 bases; bases outside gene matches: 6. CDR3 in DNA: TGCGCCAGCAGCTTGGCGTCAGGGGGAAGCTATGGCTACACCTTC. It encodes CASSLASGGSYGYTF.

The rearrangement joins TRBV19 to TRBJ1-2, with a possible D match to TRBD1 (5 bases). CDR1 is LNHDA, CDR2 SQIVND, per germline (reference sequence). The CDR3 totals 14 residues. V lost 7 bases to trimming and J lost 2 bases, with 14 bases between them. CDR3 DNA sequence: TGTGCCAGTACTCGGGGCGTAGAGAACTATGGCTACACCTTC. Translating gives CASTRGVENYGYTF.

This clone was detected only once. V gene TRBV6-1 combines with J gene TRBJ2-5; TRBD2 matches 8 bases. This CDR3 contains 16 residues. The ends lost 4 bases at V and 5 bases at J; junction bases unmatched: 12. In germline, CDR1 is MNHNS, CDR2 SASEGT. The CDR3 DNA follows: TGTGCCAGCAGTGCTTCAAGCGGGAGTGCGCAGGAGACCCAGTACTTC. It is translated as CASSASSGSAQETQYF.

The V gene is TRBV5-4, the J gene TRBJ1-1, with a possible D match to TRBD1 (6 bases). Germline V gene data show CDR1 as SGHNT and CDR2 as YYREEE (reference sequence). CDR3 size: 14 residues. Deletions cut 3 bases from V and 5 bases from J, with 14 bases between. CDR3: CASSSRGGGTEAFF. For the CDR3, the DNA is TGTGCCAGCAGCTCTAGGGGGGGAGGAACTGAAGCTTTCTTT.

The DNA for the CDR3 is TGTGCCAGCAGTTACAGGTGGCAGAGTAACACCGGGGAGCTGTTTTTT. Translation gives CASSYRWQSNTGELFF. The genes are TRBV6-5 and TRBJ2-2, with D hard to call. The V gene lost 2 bases and the J gene lost 2 bases, with 12 bases spanning the gap. The CDR3 loop spans 16 amino acids. Germline lookup yields CDR1 MNHEY and CDR2 SVGAGI.

The chain links TRBV4-1 to TRBJ2-7, with 11 bases aligning to TRBD2. The J segment lost 0 bases and the V segment lost 4 bases, leaving 5 bases of the junction unmatched. The CDR3 consists of 16 residues. Germline V gene lookup returns CDR1 MGHRA and CDR2 YSYEKL. CDR3 nucleotides: TGCGCCAGCAGCCCACGACTAGCGGGAAACTCCTACGAGCAGTACTTC. It yields the protein CASSPRLAGNSYEQYF.